Listed below are T cell receptor beta chains from one sample, sequenced in a study of CD8+ T cells in alopecia areata. Repertoires were generated with immunoSEQ multiplex PCR, while TCRdb's copy carries only in-frame clones and drops some. The data hold 65,000 to 75,000 clones, with more than 40% observed a single time. The sample here was CD8+ T cells sorted from blood, taken at week 0. The receptors were gathered from a human donor with alopecia areata. The CDR3 runs from the conserved cysteine through the conserved F or W. The D gene is left open where the match is weak. Rows may omit the clone size; those that give it use once, few, many or a size class.

clone size: few; V gene: TRBV29-1; D gene: .; J gene: TRBJ1-2; CDR3 DNA: TGCAGCACTGACCTAGCAGGTGACTATGGCTACACCTTC; CDR3 protein: CSTDLAGDYGYTF
clone size: .; V gene: TRBV5-6; D gene: .; J gene: TRBJ2-7; CDR3 DNA: TGTGCCAGCACACACCGCCCCCGGCCGACTAGAGACTACGAGCAGTACTTC; CDR3 protein: CASTHRPRPTRDYEQYF
clone size: .; V gene: TRBV29-1; D gene: .; J gene: TRBJ1-1; CDR3 DNA: TGCAGCGTTGAAAGTAGGGGCTGGAACACTGAAGCTTTCTTT; CDR3 protein: CSVESRGWNTEAFF
clone size: few; V gene: TRBV29-1; D gene: .; J gene: TRBJ2-7; CDR3 DNA: TGCAGCGTTGAGTCCACGGGAGCCTACGAGCAGTACTTC; CDR3 protein: CSVESTGAYEQYF
clone size: .; V gene: TRBV7-2; D gene: .; J gene: TRBJ2-1; CDR3 DNA: TGTGCCAGCAGCCTGAACCCCTGGGAGCAGTTCTTC; CDR3 protein: CASSLNPWEQFF
clone size: .; V gene: TRBV29-1; D gene: .; J gene: TRBJ2-5; CDR3 DNA: TGCAGCGCGGGGGGCCAGGGCCCCAGGGAGACCCAGTACTTC; CDR3 protein: CSAGGQGPRETQYF
clone size: few; V gene: TRBV6-6; D gene: .; J gene: TRBJ2-2; CDR3 DNA: TGTGCCAGCAGTCCCGGGACGAACACCGGGGAGCTGTTTTTT; CDR3 protein: CASSPGTNTGELFF
clone size: .; V gene: TRBV28; D gene: TRBD2; J gene: TRBJ2-1; CDR3 DNA: TGTGCCAGCAGTTTTCTAGCGGGGGGCTTAAGGTCTCAGTTCTTC; CDR3 protein: CASSFLAGGLRSQFF
clone size: .; V gene: TRBV6-5; D gene: TRBD1; J gene: TRBJ1-5; CDR3 DNA: TGTGCCAGCCGACCTTCCGGACAGGGGTATCAGCCCCAGCATTTT; CDR3 protein: CASRPSGQGYQPQHF
clone size: .; V gene: TRBV29-1; D gene: .; J gene: TRBJ2-2; CDR3 DNA: TGCAGCGTTGAAGATCAACAGGGTGGCACCGGGGAGCTGTTTTTT; CDR3 protein: CSVEDQQGGTGELFF
clone size: .; V gene: TRBV15; D gene: .; J gene: TRBJ2-7; CDR3 DNA: TGTGCCACCGGGGGTAGTCTATCCTACGAGCAGTACTTC; CDR3 protein: CATGGSLSYEQYF
clone size: few; V gene: TRBV29-1; D gene: TRBD1; J gene: TRBJ1-2; CDR3 DNA: TGCAGCGTTGAGGGGACCAGACAGGGAGGGAGCTATGGCTACACCTTC; CDR3 protein: CSVEGTRQGGSYGYTF
clone size: few; V gene: TRBV25-1; D gene: .; J gene: TRBJ1-5; CDR3 DNA: TGTGCCAGCAGTGAAACAGGCGGGGATCAGCCCCAGCATTTT; CDR3 protein: CASSETGGDQPQHF
clone size: .; V gene: TRBV27; D gene: .; J gene: TRBJ2-1; CDR3 DNA: TGTGCCAGCAGTTTACCGGGACTCTTGAATGAGCAGTTCTTC; CDR3 protein: CASSLPGLLNEQFF
clone size: many; V gene: TRBV7-9; D gene: .; J gene: TRBJ2-7; CDR3 DNA: TGTGCCAGCAGCTTAGCTAGGTCCTACGAGCAGTACTTC; CDR3 protein: CASSLARSYEQYF
clone size: .; V gene: TRBV19; D gene: .; J gene: TRBJ2-2; CDR3 DNA: TGTGCCAGTAGTTCCGGGACCGTTCTTTCCGGGGAGCTGTTTTTT; CDR3 protein: CASSSGTVLSGELFF
clone size: few; V gene: TRBV4-1; D gene: TRBD1; J gene: TRBJ1-5; CDR3 DNA: TGCGCCAGCAGCCCCCGGACAGGGGACAATCAGCCCCAGCATTTT; CDR3 protein: CASSPRTGDNQPQHF
clone size: .; V gene: TRBV30; D gene: TRBD2; J gene: TRBJ2-3; CDR3 DNA: TGTGCCTGGAGACTAGCGGGAGGGCCTACAGATACGCAGTATTTT; CDR3 protein: CAWRLAGGPTDTQYF
clone size: few; V gene: TRBV29-1; D gene: .; J gene: TRBJ2-7; CDR3 DNA: TGCAGCGTTGACCAGGGCCCCTACGAGCAGTACTTC; CDR3 protein: CSVDQGPYEQYF
clone size: .; V gene: TRBV7-3; D gene: TRBD2; J gene: TRBJ2-1; CDR3 DNA: TGTGCCAGCAGCCTTACGACTAGCGCGAAATTCAATGAGCAGTTCTTC; CDR3 protein: CASSLTTSAKFNEQFF
clone size: .; V gene: TRBV29-1; D gene: TRBD1; J gene: TRBJ1-2; CDR3 DNA: TGCAGCGTTGATCAGGGGGGCGCGGGTGGCTACACCTTC; CDR3 protein: CSVDQGGAGGYTF
clone size: few; V gene: TRBV7-9; D gene: .; J gene: TRBJ1-1; CDR3 DNA: TGTGCCAGCAGCGCGACTTCGGGCACTGAAGCTTTCTTT; CDR3 protein: CASSATSGTEAFF
clone size: few; V gene: TRBV21-1; D gene: .; J gene: TRBJ2-7; CDR3 DNA: TGTGCCAGCAGCAGAAGCGGACGCGGGAGGGAGGTCTACGAGCAGTACTTC; CDR3 protein: CASSRSGRGREVYEQYF
clone size: .; V gene: TRBV5-6; D gene: .; J gene: TRBJ1-1; CDR3 DNA: TGTGCCAGCAGCACCGGCACCGGGACTGAAGCTTTCTTT; CDR3 protein: CASSTGTGTEAFF
clone size: .; V gene: TRBV5-4; D gene: TRBD1; J gene: TRBJ1-2; CDR3 DNA: TGTGCCAGCAGCCCCGGACAGGGGGGTTCCTATGGCTACACCTTC; CDR3 protein: CASSPGQGGSYGYTF
clone size: .; V gene: TRBV7-6; D gene: TRBD2; J gene: TRBJ2-1; CDR3 DNA: TGTGCCAGCAGCTCGACAAAGACTAGCGGGTACAATGAGCAGTTCTTC; CDR3 protein: CASSSTKTSGYNEQFF
clone size: .; V gene: TRBV29-1; D gene: .; J gene: TRBJ2-7; CDR3 DNA: TGCAGCGGGACCTCGGGATACGAGCAGTACTTC; CDR3 protein: CSGTSGYEQYF
clone size: .; V gene: TRBV7-2; D gene: .; J gene: TRBJ2-5; CDR3 DNA: TGTGCCAGCAGCTTCGGACTGCAAGCGGAGACCCAGTACTTC; CDR3 protein: CASSFGLQAETQYF
clone size: .; V gene: TRBV19; D gene: .; J gene: TRBJ2-5; CDR3 DNA: TGTGCCAGTAGTATAGGGACGGGCCAAGAGACCCAGTACTTC; CDR3 protein: CASSIGTGQETQYF
clone size: few; V gene: TRBV15; D gene: .; J gene: TRBJ2-6; CDR3 DNA: TGTGCCACCAGCACCGGGGGCTCTGGGGCCAACGTCCTGACTTTC; CDR3 protein: CATSTGGSGANVLTF
clone size: few; V gene: TRBV4-3; D gene: .; J gene: TRBJ1-5; CDR3 DNA: TGCGCCAGCAGCCAAGATCGGGCCGCGAATCAGCCCCAGCATTTT; CDR3 protein: CASSQDRAANQPQHF
clone size: .; V gene: TRBV11-1; D gene: .; J gene: TRBJ2-7; CDR3 DNA: TGTGCCAGCAGCTCAGGTACAGGACTGCTAGGGCAGTACTTC; CDR3 protein: CASSSGTGLLGQYF
clone size: .; V gene: TRBV9; D gene: .; J gene: TRBJ2-1; CDR3 DNA: TGTGCCAGCAGCGTACCGACAGGTCTCATGAGGTTCGATGAGCAGTTCTTC; CDR3 protein: CASSVPTGLMRFDEQFF
clone size: .; V gene: TRBV29-1; D gene: .; J gene: TRBJ2-7; CDR3 DNA: TGCAGCGTTGAACTATACAGCGGGACAACCTACGAGCAGTACTTC; CDR3 protein: CSVELYSGTTYEQYF